The table lists the clone carrying this TCR beta chain with a count of one. Its target is unknown. At collection, donors were nominally healthy, but unrecorded immune exposures were probable. This sample was included in a study of cytomegalovirus exposure and HLA in healthy donors. Whole-study results and caveats: Analysis was carried out at a later point, and it linked a missense DCLRE1C variant to TCR beta V- and J-gene trimming. Exclusion as indistinguishable affected some V segments, including TRBV6-2 and TRBV6-3. Specificity of three CMV-associated chains for CMV antigens was verified in vitro.

Use of 60 Vbeta and 13 Jbeta primers characterized the PCR. Profiling relied on immunoSEQ multiplex PCR, and the TCRdb table lists in-frame clones only, not all of them. This sample carries 150,000 to 200,000 clones, roughly 84% of them seen once, and the ten largest clones take 1.5%. From germline, CDR1 is GTSNPN and CDR2 SVGIG (reference sequence). Trimming took 5 bases from V and 2 from J; bases not matched to a gene: 6. CDR3 length: 14 amino acids. Sequencing used PBMCs. The TCR was taken from a young woman in good health and CMV-seronegative. The chain is built from TRBV30 and TRBJ1-3; 7 positions match TRBD1. Here the CDR3 reads CAWVEGAPGNTIYF. CDR3 in DNA: TGTGCCTGGGTTGAGGGGGCGCCTGGAAACACCATATATTTT.